This TCR beta chain was identified during a study of blood T cell repertoires in COVID-19 (dated by TCRdb to about 2020). Study-level background: Samples from collaborators originated in the United States, Italy and Spain and spanned both the acute and convalescent phases of COVID-19. The prospective study material was composed of cDNA or gDNA derived from T cells, B-cell-depleted T cells, or PBMCs. Subjects who had been exposed to COVID-19, were actively infected with it, or had recovered from it provided the deeply sampled blood TCRbeta repertoires that made up the dataset. The repertoires were released in a freely available public database meant as a resource for research on the immune response to SARS-CoV-2. The samples were drawn from the first 160 participants of the ongoing ImmuneRACE study and from some 1,300 subjects provided by 6 global collaborators. The sample metadata nearly always contained a de-identified subject ID, COVID-19 status, age in years and sex. Where available, HLA class I and class II types were taken from metadata supplied by the sample provider and were not determined by assay-based typing. The full study reports these points: Clinical and demographic metadata were provided uncurated, with the amount varying by source and participant.

TCRbeta CDR3 regions were amplified from genomic DNA using the immunoSEQ Assay, a bias-controlled multiplex PCR. From the authors' description of their analysis: Within the assay, amplification of reference gene primers was used to estimate how many nucleated cells each sample contained. Sequence reads were collapsed and filtered to measure the absolute abundance of every unique TCRbeta CDR3 rearrangement. Productive Simpson clonality was computed per sample as the square root of Simpson's diversity index over productive rearrangements. Drawn from immuneACCESS, this table holds only the in-frame rearrangements with V and J called that TCRdb kept. Clones are partly lost; checked studies trace under half to an unresolved V gene and leave the rest unexplained. The V and J calls and clone size are taken from that table; D and trimming were inferred from the DNA. The sample has about 44,000 clones on record, 92% of them singletons. The ten largest account for about 12% of the sample.

Collaborating institutions collected whole blood in K2EDTA tubes following their own protocols. For TCRbeta analysis, collaborators shipped samples as frozen whole blood, isolated PBMCs, or DNA extracted from either of those sample types. From V the trimming removes 7 bases and from J it removes 1 base, while the gene matches leave 6 bases of the junction unaccounted for. Looking up the germline V gene (reference sequence) yields CDR1 MNHEY and CDR2 SMNVEV. Its CDR3 holds 15 amino acids, cysteine through phenylalanine. The read is trimmed to its CDR3 DNA, 45 bases read in frame from base 1. This clone was observed a handful of times. No cognate antigen has been identified for it. Base quality data are lacking; no much larger clone is found one base away.

Sequencing input: peripheral blood. The V and J segments used are TRBV27 and TRBJ2-1; TRBD1 fits 8 bases in the junction. The clonotype comes from a human donor in a cohort sampled during active COVID-19. Here the CDR3 is given as CASTSTGASYNEQFF. The sequence in DNA is TGTGCCAGCACCTCGACAGGGGCGTCCTACAATGAGCAGTTCTTC.